Below, 19 T cell receptor beta chains from the same sample are listed, as sequenced in a study of shared clonotypes between healthy human individuals. Sequencing was performed with immunoSEQ multiplex PCR; in TCRdb, only in-frame clones are kept and a portion is missing. Of hundreds of thousands of clones listed, around 80% are singletons. The sample was PBMCs. These receptors came from a woman in her thirties or forties in good health. Some clones in this sample may be carry-over from other donors' samples.

J is TRBJ2-1 and V is TRBV18; D ambiguous. Germline V CDR1 and CDR2: KGHSH, LQKENI. Trimming took 1 base from V and 6 from J, leaving 10 bases between them. This CDR3 is built from 14 residues. The CDR3 here is CASSPLGIFNEQFF. The CDR3 DNA follows: TGTGCCAGCTCACCACTGGGCATTTTCAATGAGCAGTTCTTC.

This clone was found a few times. At the DNA level, this CDR3 is encoded by other sequences in the same sample as well. The gene calls are TRBV7-2 and TRBJ1-4; maybe TRBD1 (6 bases). Trimming left V 1 base short and J 8 bases short, with 11 bases between. The CDR3 consists of 14 residues. Germline V lookup: CDR1 SGHTA, CDR2 FQGNSA. The CDR3 region is CASSLGGAGEKLFF. The CDR3 DNA reads TGTGCCAGCAGCTTAGGGGGGGCTGGGGAAAAACTGTTTTTT.

CDR3 region: CASSWGTSGSPNEQFF. Written as DNA, the CDR3 is TGCGCCAGCAGCTGGGGGACTAGCGGGAGCCCCAATGAGCAGTTCTTC. V gene TRBV5-1 combines with J gene TRBJ2-1; 14 bases are shared with TRBD2. Germline assignment: CDR1 SGHRS and CDR2 YFSETQ. The CDR3 is 16 residues long. V dropped 3 bases and J dropped 6; count of bases not matched to a gene: 5.

The chain combines TRBV5-1 with TRBJ2-2; D possibly corresponds to TRBD1 (6 bases). The CDR3 sequence is 17 residues long. Germline loops: CDR1 SGHRS, CDR2 YFSETQ. Trimming shortened V by 3 bases and J by 5 bases, and 20 bases separated the two germline ends. DNA of the CDR3: TGCGCCAGCAGCTGGTGGCCACGCCAGGGGCGAACCGGGGAGCTGTTTTTT. Protein product: CASSWWPRQGRTGELFF. Full variable domain (missing parts from reference TRBV5-1 and TRBJ2-2): KAGVTQTPRYLIKTRGQQVTLSCSPISGHRSVSWYQQTPGQGLQFLFEYFSETQRNKGNFPGRFSGRQFSNSRSEMNVSTLELGDSALYLCASSWWPRQGRTGELFFGEGSRLTVL.

This clone was recorded only once. The CDR3 region is CASSLPSWDNEQFF. CDR3 nucleotide sequence: TGTGCCAGCAGCTTGCCTAGCTGGGACAATGAGCAGTTCTTC. The genes are TRBV7-2 and TRBJ2-1, with D possibly being TRBD2 (5 bases). The CDR3 totals 14 residues. Germline V CDR1 and CDR2: SGHTA, FQGNSA. V lost 3 bases, J lost 5 bases, and 11 bases lay in between.

This chain connects TRBV27 to TRBJ2-7; D is perhaps TRBD1 (6 bases). The CDR3 contains 13 residues. V dropped 5 bases and J dropped 3 bases, with 11 bases sitting between them. Germline loops: CDR1 MNHEY, CDR2 SMNVEV (reference sequence). The CDR3 sequence is CASSHTGSYEQYF. In DNA form, the CDR3 reads TGTGCCAGCAGTCACACAGGGAGCTACGAGCAGTACTTC.

Remarks on this clone: This likely comes from a read error, as the CDR3 has no conserved phenylalanine or tryptophan at its end. V and J are TRBV2 and TRBJ1-1, with no clear D. The CDR3 runs to 18 residues. V lost 11 bases and J 1 base, leaving 29 bases between the germline ends. CDR1 SNHLY and CDR2 FYNNEI come from the germline V gene. The CDR3 here is CAQQPVGSNLRPNTEAFS. CDR3 coding DNA: TGTGCCCAGCAGCCGGTCGGCAGCAACCTACGACCGAACACTGAAGCTTTCTCT.

This clone was recorded once. The V gene is TRBV2, the J gene TRBJ1-6, with TRBD1 as a possible D gene (6 bases). Trimming stripped 8 bases from V and 7 bases from J, with 15 bases between. CDR1 is SNHLY, CDR2 FYNNEI, per germline. The CDR3 extends over 14 amino acids. The CDR3 bases are TGTGCCAGCGCCCCGGGACAAGAAAATTCACCCCTCCACTTT. This encodes CASAPGQENSPLHF.

This clone was seen once. The chain links TRBV11-2 to TRBJ1-5; 7 nucleotides match TRBD1. The CDR3 is 13 amino acids. The germline V gene has CDR1 SGHAT and CDR2 FQNNGV. V trimming: 5 bases; J trimming: 9 bases; junction bases outside the gene matches: 7. CDR3 in amino acids: CASSRDRETPQHF. The CDR3 nucleotides read TGTGCCAGCAGCCGAGACAGGGAAACGCCCCAGCATTTT.

The table lists this clone with a few counts. The chain recombines TRBV21-1 with TRBJ2-1; TRBD2 is taken as the D call from the table, unchecked against the DNA. TRBV21-1 constitutes a pseudogene. This CDR3 comprises 16 residues. The CDR3 loop reads CARTPRLADPYNEQFF. As DNA, the CDR3 is TGTGCCAGAACCCCTCGACTAGCGGACCCCTACAATGAGCAGTTCTTC.

The chain couples TRBV10-3 to TRBJ2-7; tentatively, D is TRBD1 or TRBD2 (5 bases each). CDR1 is ENHRY and CDR2 is SYGVKD in the germline V gene. V gave up 6 bases and J gave up 0 bases, with 12 bases separating them. The CDR3 length is 14 residues. CDR3 in amino acids: CAIRGVRSSYEQYF. DNA for the CDR3: TGTGCCATCAGGGGGGTGAGAAGCTCCTACGAGCAGTACTTC.

This clone was counted a few times. The gene calls are TRBV5-4 and TRBJ1-4; 7 nucleotides match TRBD1. Looked up from germline, CDR1 is SGHNT and CDR2 is YYREEE (reference sequence). This CDR3 has 18 residues. J was trimmed by 1 base and V by 1 base; bases with no gene match: 10. The CDR3, as DNA: TGTGCCAGCAGCTTGTCCCCAGGGGGATCCGTAACTAATGAAAAACTGTTTTTT. It translates to CASSLSPGGSVTNEKLFF. Looking up the rest from reference TRBV5-4 and TRBJ1-4 gives the full variable domain: ETGVTQSPTHLIKTRGQQVTLRCSSQSGHNTVSWYQQALGQGPQFIFQYYREEENGRGNFPPRFSGLQFPNYSSELNVNALELDDSALYLCASSLSPGGSVTNEKLFFGSGTQLSVL.

This chain uses TRBV21-1 with TRBJ1-5. TRBV21-1 is labeled a pseudogene. This CDR3 is built from 14 residues. This chain's CDR3 is CASNPPGGNQPQHF. The CDR3 nucleotides are TGTGCCAGCAACCCTCCGGGGGGCAATCAGCCCCAGCATTTT.

The V call is TRBV7-2, the J call TRBJ2-7, with D perhaps TRBD2 (6 bases). V dropped 1 base and J dropped 1 base, with 8 bases sitting between them. Germline V gene data show CDR1 as SGHTA and CDR2 as FQGNSA. The CDR3 sequence is 14 residues long. The CDR3 DNA follows: TGTGCCAGCAGCTTAGGCGGGATGTCCTACGAGCAGTACTTC. This codes for CASSLGGMSYEQYF.

The V and J genes are TRBV27 and TRBJ1-1, with 11 bases that match TRBD1. With V trimmed by 4 bases and J by 10 bases, 8 bases remained unmatched. The V gene's germline CDR1 is MNHEY and CDR2 SMNVEV (reference sequence). This CDR3 comprises 14 residues. CDR3 coding DNA: TGTGCCAGCAGTTGGAGGGGACAGGGGGGCCGAGCTTTCTTT. Translating gives CASSWRGQGGRAFF.

J is TRBJ2-1 and V is TRBV11-2; possible D gene TRBD2, 5 bases. CDR1 is SGHAT and CDR2 is FQNNGV in the germline V gene. This CDR3 is 19 amino acids long. Trimming shortened V by 1 base and J by 0 bases, and 19 bases separated the two germline ends. The CDR3 nucleotides are TGTGCCAGCAGCTTAGGGTCTAGCTTCCAACCTAGCTCCTACAATGAGCAGTTCTTC. It codes for CASSLGSSFQPSSYNEQFF. Combining the CDR3 with reference TRBV11-2 and TRBJ2-1 gives the whole variable domain EAGVAQSPRYKIIEKRQSVAFWCNPISGHATLYWYQQILGQGPKLLIQFQNNGVVDDSQLPKDRFSAERLKGVDSTLKIQPAKLEDSAVYLCASSLGSSFQPSSYNEQFFGPGTRLTVL.

The rearrangement uses TRBV11-3 and TRBJ2-7; 8 positions match TRBD2. This CDR3 has 15 amino acids. Germline V CDR1 and CDR2: SGHNT, YENEEA. V was pared by 1 base and J by 5 bases, with 7 bases of the junction left unmatched. The chain's CDR3 is CASSLGNSGGDEQYF. CDR3 DNA sequence: TGTGCCAGCAGCTTAGGGAACTCGGGAGGGGACGAGCAGTACTTC.

This clone was seen just once. The CDR3 nucleotides read TGTGCCAGCAGTTTAAGACGGGTTATTGTTCGAAGCGCTGAAGCTTTCTTT. This sequence encodes CASSLRRVIVRSAEAFF. The rearrangement links TRBV28 to TRBJ1-1; no clear D gene. The CDR3 length is 17 residues. Germline V lookup: CDR1 MDHEN, CDR2 SYDVKM. Trimming removed 2 bases from V and 6 bases from J, with 22 bases in between.

The chain carries TRBV2 and TRBJ1-1; the D gene is possibly TRBD1 (5 bases). This CDR3 is built from 16 residues. Germline CDR1 and CDR2: SNHLY and FYNNEI. The V end was cut by 8 bases, the J end by 1 base, with 20 bases between. CDR3 protein: CASYAPRGGANTEAFF. DNA of the CDR3: TGTGCCAGCTATGCCCCGCGGGGAGGGGCGAACACTGAAGCTTTCTTT.